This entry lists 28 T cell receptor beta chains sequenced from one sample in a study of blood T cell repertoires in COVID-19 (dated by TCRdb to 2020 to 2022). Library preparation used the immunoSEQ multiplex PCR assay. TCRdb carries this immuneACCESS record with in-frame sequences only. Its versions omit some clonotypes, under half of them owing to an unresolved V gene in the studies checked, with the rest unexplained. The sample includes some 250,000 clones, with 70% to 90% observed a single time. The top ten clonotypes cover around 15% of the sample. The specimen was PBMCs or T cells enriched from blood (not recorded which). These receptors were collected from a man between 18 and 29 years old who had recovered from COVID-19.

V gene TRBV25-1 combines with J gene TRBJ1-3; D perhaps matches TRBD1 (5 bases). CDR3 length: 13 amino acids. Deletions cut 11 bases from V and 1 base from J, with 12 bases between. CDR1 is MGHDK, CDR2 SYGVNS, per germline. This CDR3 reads CAGGGGSGNTIYF. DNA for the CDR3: TGTGCCGGGGGAGGCGGATCTGGAAACACCATATATTTT.

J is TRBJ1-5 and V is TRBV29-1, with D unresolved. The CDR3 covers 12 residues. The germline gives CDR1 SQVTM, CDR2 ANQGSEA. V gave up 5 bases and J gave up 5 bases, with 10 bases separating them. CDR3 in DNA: TGCAGCGTTCAAAAGGAGGATCAGCCCCAGCATTTT. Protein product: CSVQKEDQPQHF.

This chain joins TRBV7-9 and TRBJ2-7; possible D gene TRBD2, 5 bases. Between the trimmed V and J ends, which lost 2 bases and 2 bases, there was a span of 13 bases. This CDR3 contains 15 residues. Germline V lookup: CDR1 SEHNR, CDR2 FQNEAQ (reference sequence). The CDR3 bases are TGTGCCAGCAGCTTATTGGCCGAGGGAGCCTACGAGCAGTACTTC. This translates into CASSLLAEGAYEQYF.

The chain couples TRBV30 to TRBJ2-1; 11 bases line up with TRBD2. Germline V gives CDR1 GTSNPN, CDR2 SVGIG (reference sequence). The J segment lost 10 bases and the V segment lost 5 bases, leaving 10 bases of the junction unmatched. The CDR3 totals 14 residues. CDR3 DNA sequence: TGTGCCTGGGAAGGACTAGCGGGCGTCAGAGAGCAGTTCTTC. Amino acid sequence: CAWEGLAGVREQFF.

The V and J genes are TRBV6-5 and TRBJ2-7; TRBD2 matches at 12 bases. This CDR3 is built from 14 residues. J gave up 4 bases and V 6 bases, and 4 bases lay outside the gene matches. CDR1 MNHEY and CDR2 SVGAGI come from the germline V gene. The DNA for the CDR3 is TGTGCCAGCAGGCGACTAGCGGGAGAGTACGAGCAGTACTTC. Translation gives CASRRLAGEYEQYF.

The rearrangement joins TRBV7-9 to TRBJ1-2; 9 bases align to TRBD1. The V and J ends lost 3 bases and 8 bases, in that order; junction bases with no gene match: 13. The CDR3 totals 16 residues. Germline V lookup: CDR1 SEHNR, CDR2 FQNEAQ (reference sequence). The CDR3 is CASSFEVDRGQKGYTF. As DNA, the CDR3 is TGTGCCAGCAGCTTCGAGGTGGACAGGGGCCAAAAGGGCTACACCTTC.

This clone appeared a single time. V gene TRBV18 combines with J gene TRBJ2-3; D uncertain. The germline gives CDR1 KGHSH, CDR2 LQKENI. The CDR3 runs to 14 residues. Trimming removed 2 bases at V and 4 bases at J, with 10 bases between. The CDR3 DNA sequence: TGTGCCAGCTCACCATGGTCAGATGCAGATACGCAGTATTTT. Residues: CASSPWSDADTQYF.

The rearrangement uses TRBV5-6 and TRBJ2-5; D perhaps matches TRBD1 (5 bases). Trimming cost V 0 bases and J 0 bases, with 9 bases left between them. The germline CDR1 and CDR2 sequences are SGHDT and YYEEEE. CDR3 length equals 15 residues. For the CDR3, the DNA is TGTGCCAGCAGCTTGGGACAGAGGTACCAAGAGACCCAGTACTTC. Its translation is CASSLGQRYQETQYF.

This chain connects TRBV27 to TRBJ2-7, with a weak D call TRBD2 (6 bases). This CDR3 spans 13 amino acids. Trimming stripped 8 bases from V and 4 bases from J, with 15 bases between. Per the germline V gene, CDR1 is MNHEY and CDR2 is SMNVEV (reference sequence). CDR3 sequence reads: CASGPGLWYEQYF. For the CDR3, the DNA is TGTGCCAGCGGCCCGGGACTCTGGTACGAGCAGTACTTC.

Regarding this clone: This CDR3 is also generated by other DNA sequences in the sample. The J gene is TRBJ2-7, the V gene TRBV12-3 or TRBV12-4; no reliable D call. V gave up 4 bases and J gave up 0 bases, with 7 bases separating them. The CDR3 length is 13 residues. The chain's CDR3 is CASSSGSSYEQYF. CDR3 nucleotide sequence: TGTGCCAGCAGTTCCGGGTCCTCCTACGAGCAGTACTTC.

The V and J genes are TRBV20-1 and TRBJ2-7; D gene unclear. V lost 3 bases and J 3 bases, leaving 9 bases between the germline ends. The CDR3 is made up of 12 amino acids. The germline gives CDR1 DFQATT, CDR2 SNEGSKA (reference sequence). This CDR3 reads CSASYRDYEQYF. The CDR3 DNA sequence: TGCAGTGCTAGTTACCGAGACTACGAGCAGTACTTC.

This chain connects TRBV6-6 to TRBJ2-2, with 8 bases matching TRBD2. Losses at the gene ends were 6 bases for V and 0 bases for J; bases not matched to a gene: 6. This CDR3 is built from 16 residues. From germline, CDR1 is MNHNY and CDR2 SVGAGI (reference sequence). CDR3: CASRPPGGANTGELFF. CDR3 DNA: TGTGCCAGCAGGCCTCCCGGGGGGGCGAACACCGGGGAGCTGTTTTTT.

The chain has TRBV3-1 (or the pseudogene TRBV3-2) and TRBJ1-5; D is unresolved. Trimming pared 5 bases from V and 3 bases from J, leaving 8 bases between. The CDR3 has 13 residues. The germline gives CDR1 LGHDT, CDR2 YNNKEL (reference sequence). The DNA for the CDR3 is TGTGCCAGCAGCACAGCTTCCAATCAGCCCCAGCATTTT. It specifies CASSTASNQPQHF.

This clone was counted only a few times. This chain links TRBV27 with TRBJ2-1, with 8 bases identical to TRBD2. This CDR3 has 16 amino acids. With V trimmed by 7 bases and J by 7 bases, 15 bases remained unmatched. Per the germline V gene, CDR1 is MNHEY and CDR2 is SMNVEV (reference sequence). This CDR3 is CASMVGRASDPNEQFF. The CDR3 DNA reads TGTGCCAGCATGGTCGGGAGGGCCTCAGACCCTAATGAGCAGTTCTTC.

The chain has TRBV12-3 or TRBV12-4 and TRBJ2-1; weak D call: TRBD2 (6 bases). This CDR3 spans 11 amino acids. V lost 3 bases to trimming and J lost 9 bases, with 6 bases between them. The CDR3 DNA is TGTGCCAGCAGTTTCGGGGGTGAGCAGTTCTTC. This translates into CASSFGGEQFF.

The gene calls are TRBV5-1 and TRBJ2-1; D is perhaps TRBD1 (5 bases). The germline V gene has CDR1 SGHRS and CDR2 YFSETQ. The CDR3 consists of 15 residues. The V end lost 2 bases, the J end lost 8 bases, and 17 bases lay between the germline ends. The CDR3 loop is CASSLTGETYDEQFF. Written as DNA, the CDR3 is TGCGCCAGCAGCTTAACAGGCGAAACTTATGATGAGCAGTTCTTC. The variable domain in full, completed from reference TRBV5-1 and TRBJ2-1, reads KAGVTQTPRYLIKTRGQQVTLSCSPISGHRSVSWYQQTPGQGLQFLFEYFSETQRNKGNFPGRFSGRQFSNSRSEMNVSTLELGDSALYLCASSLTGETYDEQFFGPGTRLTVL.

Here the CDR3 DNA reads TGCGCCAGCAGTGAGGGCCCTAGGATCAATGAGCAGTTCTTC. It yields the protein CASSEGPRINEQFF. This chain joins TRBV10-1 and TRBJ2-1, with D hard to call. The length of the CDR3 is 14 residues. Germline loops: CDR1 WNHNN, CDR2 SYGVQD (reference sequence). With 2 bases removed from V and 6 bases from J, the gap between germline ends came to 11 bases.

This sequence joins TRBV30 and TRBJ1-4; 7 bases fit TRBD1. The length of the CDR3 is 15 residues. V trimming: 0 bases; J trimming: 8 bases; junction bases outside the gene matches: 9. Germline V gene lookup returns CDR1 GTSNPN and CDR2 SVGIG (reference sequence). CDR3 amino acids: CAWSVPTGKGEKLFF. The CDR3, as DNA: TGTGCCTGGAGTGTACCGACAGGGAAGGGAGAAAAACTGTTTTTT. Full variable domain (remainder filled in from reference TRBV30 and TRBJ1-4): SQTIHQWPATLVQPVGSPLSLECTVEGTSNPNLYWYRQAAGRGLQLLFYSVGIGQISSEVPQNLSASRPQDRQFILSSKKLLLSDSGFYLCAWSVPTGKGEKLFFGSGTQLSVL.

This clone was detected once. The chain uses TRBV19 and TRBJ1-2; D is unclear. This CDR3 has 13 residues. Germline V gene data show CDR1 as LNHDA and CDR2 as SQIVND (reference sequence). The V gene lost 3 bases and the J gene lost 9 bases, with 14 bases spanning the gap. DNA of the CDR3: TGTGCCAGTAGTATCCTGCGGGGTGAGAGCTACACCTTC. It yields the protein CASSILRGESYTF.

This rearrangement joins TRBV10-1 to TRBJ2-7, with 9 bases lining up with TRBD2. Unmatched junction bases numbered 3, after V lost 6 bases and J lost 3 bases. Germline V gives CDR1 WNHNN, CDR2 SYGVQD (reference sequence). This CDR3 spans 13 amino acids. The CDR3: CASSVSGSYEQYF. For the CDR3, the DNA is TGCGCCAGCAGCGTTAGCGGGAGCTACGAGCAGTACTTC.

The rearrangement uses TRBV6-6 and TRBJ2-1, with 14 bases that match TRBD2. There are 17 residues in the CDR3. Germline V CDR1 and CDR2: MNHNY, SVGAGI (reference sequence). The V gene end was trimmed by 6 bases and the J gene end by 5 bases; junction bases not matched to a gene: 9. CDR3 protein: CASSRLGTSGGDNEQFF. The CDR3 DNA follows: TGTGCCAGCAGCCGACTCGGGACTAGCGGGGGTGACAATGAGCAGTTCTTC.

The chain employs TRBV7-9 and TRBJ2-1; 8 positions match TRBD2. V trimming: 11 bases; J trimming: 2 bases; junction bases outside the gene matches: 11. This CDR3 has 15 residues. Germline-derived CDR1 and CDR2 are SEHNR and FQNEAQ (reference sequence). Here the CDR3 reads CAHPLAGGTYNEQFF. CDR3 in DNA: TGTGCCCACCCCCTGGCGGGAGGAACCTACAATGAGCAGTTCTTC.

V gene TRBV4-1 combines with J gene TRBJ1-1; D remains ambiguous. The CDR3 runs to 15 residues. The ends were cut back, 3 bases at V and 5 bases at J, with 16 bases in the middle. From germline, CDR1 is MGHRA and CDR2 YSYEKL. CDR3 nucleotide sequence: TGCGCCAGCAGCCAGACGCTACTGGGAGAGACTGAAGCTTTCTTT. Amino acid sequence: CASSQTLLGETEAFF.

CDR3 residues: CASSEPGRVFFDEKLFF. CDR3 DNA sequence: TGTGCCAGCAGTGAACCGGGCAGGGTCTTTTTTGATGAAAAACTGTTTTTT. The V and J genes are TRBV6-1 and TRBJ1-4, with a weak D call TRBD1 (5 bases). Germline CDR1 is MNHNS and CDR2 is SASEGT. This CDR3 contains 17 residues. Trimming shortened V by 2 bases and J by 6 bases, and 19 bases separated the two germline ends.

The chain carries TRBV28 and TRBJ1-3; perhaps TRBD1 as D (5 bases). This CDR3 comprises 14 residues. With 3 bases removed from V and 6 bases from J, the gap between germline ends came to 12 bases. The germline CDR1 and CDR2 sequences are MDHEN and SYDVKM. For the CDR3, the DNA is TGTGCCAGCAGTTTGGGGGGTGCACTAAACACCATATATTTT. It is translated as CASSLGGALNTIYF.

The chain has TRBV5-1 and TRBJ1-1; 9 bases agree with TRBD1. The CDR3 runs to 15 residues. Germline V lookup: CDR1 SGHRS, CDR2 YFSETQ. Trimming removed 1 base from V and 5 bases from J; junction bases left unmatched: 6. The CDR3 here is CASSLRGQGLTEAFF. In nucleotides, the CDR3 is TGCGCCAGCAGCTTGAGGGGACAGGGTTTAACTGAAGCTTTCTTT.

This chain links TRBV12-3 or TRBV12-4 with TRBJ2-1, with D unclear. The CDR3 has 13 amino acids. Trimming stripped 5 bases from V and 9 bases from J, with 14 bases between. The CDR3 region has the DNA TGTGCCAGCAGTCCCGACCGGGTGGGTGAGCAGTTCTTC. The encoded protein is CASSPDRVGEQFF.

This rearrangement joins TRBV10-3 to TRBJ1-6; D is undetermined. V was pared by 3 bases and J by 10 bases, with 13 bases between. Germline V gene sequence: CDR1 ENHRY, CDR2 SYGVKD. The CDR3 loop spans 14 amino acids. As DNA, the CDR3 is TGTGCCATCAGTGAAGAGCCGGGGAGGTCACCCCTCCACTTT. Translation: CAISEEPGRSPLHF.